This T cell receptor beta chain was observed in a study of blood T cells in healthy people across ages. Trimming removed 3 bases from V and 1 base from J, with 6 bases in between. The CDR3 is made up of 13 amino acids. Germline loops: CDR1 SGHTA, CDR2 FQGNSA. This clonotype occurred many times. Through a sample-barcoded 5' primer and a J-beta primer mix, a second PCR was run for roughly 6 to 12 cycles. Every sample produced at least 2.5 million CDR3-containing paired-end reads. TCRdb processed the 5' RACE reads anew with MiXCR; each CDR3 protein has one entry. In the table there are about 1.7 million distinct CDR3 sequences, roughly 30% of which are singletons. Russia was home to the donors, healthy Caucasian individuals aged about 6 to 90.

This chain uses TRBV7-2 with TRBJ1-1; D not certain. This TCR came from a woman in her twenties or thirties in good health. Sequencing used blood. The CDR3 DNA reads TGTGCCAGCAGCTTGTACCAGAACACTGAAGCTTTCTTT. Its protein is CASSLYQNTEAFF.